The clone carrying this TCR beta chain was seen a handful of times. Its cognate antigen is unknown. TCRdb processed the RT-PCR reads anew with MiXCR; each CDR3 protein has one entry. This sample has hundreds of thousands of distinct CDR3 sequences; approximately 14% occur once, and the top ten carry approximately 7%. Per germline, CDR1 DFQATT and CDR2 SNEGSKA (reference sequence). The V and J ends lost 8 bases and 8 bases, in that order; junction bases with no gene match: 6. This CDR3 contains 12 residues. The sample comes from a study of response to subunit inactivated influenza vaccine. Findings of the study overall: After each seasonal influenza vaccination, few new T cells are recruited, the authors suggested.

The chain carries TRBV20-1 and TRBJ2-1; TRBD1 agrees at 10 bases. This sample comprised PBMCs from blood, obtained approximately 15 days before vaccination. The receptor's source is a man between 50 and 59 years old who received an inactivated influenza vaccine. The CDR3 DNA sequence: TGCAGTACTACCGGGACAGGGGATGAGCAGTTCTTC. Translation: CSTTGTGDEQFF.